The entry below describes one T cell receptor beta chain. Its recognized antigen is unknown. Nothing much larger sits one base from this clone, and base qualities are not available. TCRdb lists the instrument as Illumina HiSeq 1500. TCRdb redid the processing of the public reads, applying fastp at Q25 and MiXCR, and retained in-frame beta chains. Here each entry gathers all rows of one CDR3 protein and keeps the most common genes and DNA. The sample has about 130,000 distinct CDR3 sequences on record, almost 9% of them singletons. The ten largest clonotypes hold roughly a tenth of the sample. Per the germline V gene (reference sequence), LNHDA is the CDR1 and SQIVND is the CDR2. There are 16 amino acids in the CDR3, from cysteine to phenylalanine inclusive. Of the read, only the CDR3 DNA is kept; its 48 bases are in frame from base 1. Compared with germline, V lacks 3 bases and J lacks 4 bases; bases without a gene match: 9.

This sample was included in a study of T cell repertoires in cytomegalovirus infection (dated by TCRdb to about 2019). For context, the study as a whole: Donor HLA type was relevant to the analysis, as public TCR beta signatures indicated carriage of CMV infection together with the matching HLA type.

Overall results and qualifications from the work: The ex vivo response was dominated by HLA-C-restricted CMV-specific TCR beta clonotypes, and the single most frequent clonotype in two of eight donors was supplied by these HLA-C-restricted clonotypes. In both this cohort and an independent roughly 330-donor cohort, the cumulative frequency of public TCR beta family members distinguished carriers of CMV infection plus the relevant HLA type.

The rearrangement combines TRBV19 with TRBJ1-5, with 7 central nucleotides matching TRBD1. The source material was PBMCs. This TCR was recovered from a human donor in good health (CMV status not recorded). Some clones in this sample may be carry-over from other donors' samples. The DNA reads TGTGCCAGTAGTATCCTAGGGGGCAGGGGAAATCAGCCCCAGCATTTT. Its coded protein is CASSILGGRGNQPQHF.